These 15 T cell receptor beta chains were all obtained from the same sample, sequenced in a study of blood T cell repertoires in COVID-19. The protocol was immunoSEQ multiplex PCR, while the TCRdb copy is restricted to in-frame clones and leaves out a portion. The sample holds hundreds of thousands of clones, about 89% seen once. Sample: peripheral blood. The receptors stem from a man aged 35 to 55 with acute or convalescent COVID-19.

The chain is built from TRBV3-1 (or the pseudogene TRBV3-2) and TRBJ2-2, with D possibly being TRBD1 (5 bases). With 6 bases removed from V and 1 base from J, the gap between germline ends came to 15 bases. This CDR3 comprises 16 residues. The germline V gene has CDR1 LGHDT and CDR2 YNNKEL (reference sequence). CDR3 residues: CASRGRTTGNTGELFF. DNA for the CDR3: TGTGCCAGCAGGGGGCGGACAACCGGGAACACCGGGGAGCTGTTTTTT.

Comment on this clone: Other DNA sequences from this sample encode an identical CDR3 as well. The chain carries TRBV6-5 and TRBJ1-4; TRBD1 agrees at 9 bases. The CDR3 is 15 amino acids. Trimming took 4 bases from V and 7 from J; bases not matched to a gene: 7. Per the germline V gene, CDR1 is MNHEY and CDR2 is SVGAGI. CDR3 sequence: CASSLAGQGREKLFF. The CDR3 region has the DNA TGTGCCAGCAGTTTAGCGGGACAGGGTCGTGAAAAACTGTTTTTT.

This clone appeared a few times. This rearrangement joins TRBV3-1 (or the pseudogene TRBV3-2) to TRBJ1-1; 8 bases align to TRBD1. CDR3 length: 15 amino acids. Germline V gene sequence: CDR1 LGHDT, CDR2 YNNKEL (reference sequence). V shed 5 bases and J 4 bases; nucleotides not matched to a gene: 9. CDR3 sequence: CASSGRTGGSTEAFF. Written as DNA, the CDR3 is TGTGCCAGCAGCGGACGAACAGGGGGGAGCACTGAAGCTTTCTTT.

The chain carries TRBV4-3 and TRBJ2-1, with TRBD2 identical over 9 bases. The germline CDR1 and CDR2 sequences are LGHNA and YSLEER. The CDR3 runs 17 residues. The V gene end was trimmed by 0 bases and the J gene end by 4 bases; junction bases not matched to a gene: 7. DNA for the CDR3: TGCGCCAGCAGCCAAGATCGGCTAGCGGGGCCATACAATGAGCAGTTCTTC. It is translated as CASSQDRLAGPYNEQFF.

The CDR3 protein is CASSYEGQGNYGYTF. The CDR3 DNA is TGTGCCAGCAGTTACGAGGGACAGGGCAACTATGGCTACACCTTC. The rearrangement joins TRBV6-5 to TRBJ1-2, with 9 nucleotides matching TRBD1. The CDR3 spans 15 residues. V was pared by 2 bases and J by 2 bases, with 3 bases of the junction left unmatched. Looked up from germline, CDR1 is MNHEY and CDR2 is SVGAGI.

The rearrangement uses TRBV19 and TRBJ2-2; TRBD1 aligns across 10 bases. After removal of 8 bases from V and 0 bases from J, the junction contained 15 bases not matched to a gene. This CDR3 comprises 19 residues. CDR1 is LNHDA, CDR2 SQIVND, per germline (reference sequence). Here the CDR3 DNA reads TGTGCCAGTCCCTACCCGGGACAGGGGCGCGGTGCGAACACCGGGGAGCTGTTTTTT. It specifies CASPYPGQGRGANTGELFF.

The chain joins TRBV6-5 to TRBJ1-2; D possibly corresponds to TRBD1 (5 bases). Germline V CDR1 and CDR2: MNHEY, SVGAGI. Trimming cost V 5 bases and J 3 bases, with 16 bases left between them. This CDR3 is built from 15 residues. CDR3 DNA: TGTGCCAGCAGTCCTCGTAGGGGTTTGGACTATGGCTACACCTTC. Its translation is CASSPRRGLDYGYTF.

The chain couples TRBV11-2 to TRBJ2-1; 10 bases line up with TRBD1. With 0 bases clipped from V and 3 bases from J, the junction kept 5 bases outside the gene matches. The germline V gene encodes CDR1 SGHAT and CDR2 FQNNGV. The CDR3 runs to 17 residues. The CDR3 nucleotides are TGTGCCAGCAGCTTAGAGGAGGACAGGGGGTACTACAATGAGCAGTTCTTC. Amino acids: CASSLEEDRGYYNEQFF.

The chain uses TRBV19 and TRBJ2-1; 10 bases align to TRBD1. CDR3 length equals 15 residues. Germline V lookup: CDR1 LNHDA, CDR2 SQIVND (reference sequence). The V and J ends lost 2 bases and 8 bases, in that order; junction bases with no gene match: 6. The CDR3: CASSITGTGAYEQFF. The CDR3 DNA follows: TGTGCCAGTAGTATAACCGGGACAGGGGCATATGAGCAGTTCTTC.

This chain uses TRBV7-6 with TRBJ2-2; TRBD2 matches 10 bases. Germline assignment: CDR1 SGHVS and CDR2 FNYEAQ. This CDR3 is 17 amino acids long. Unmatched junction bases numbered 8, after V lost 5 bases and J lost 2 bases. Written as DNA, the CDR3 is TGTGCCAGCAGCCCTCGGACTAGCGGAATTAACACCGGGGAGCTGTTTTTT. It encodes CASSPRTSGINTGELFF.

V gene TRBV18 combines with J gene TRBJ1-5; D unclear. Germline V gene data show CDR1 as KGHSH and CDR2 as LQKENI. The V end was cut by 4 bases, the J end by 3 bases, with 10 bases between. The CDR3 runs to 14 residues. The CDR3 region has the DNA TGTGCCAGCTCACTCGACGGAGACAATCAGCCCCAGCATTTT. Translated: CASSLDGDNQPQHF.

The CDR3 loop reads CATQASRTVGNQPQHF. In DNA form, the CDR3 reads TGTGCCACCCAAGCTTCGAGGACAGTGGGCAATCAGCCCCAGCATTTT. This chain connects TRBV28 to TRBJ1-5; D possibly corresponds to TRBD1 (6 bases). V was clipped by 10 bases and J by 2 bases, with 21 bases between them. CDR1 is MDHEN, CDR2 SYDVKM, per germline. The length of the CDR3 is 16 residues.

V and J are TRBV7-2 and TRBJ1-5; 7 nucleotides agree with TRBD1. The junction had 9 bases not matched to a gene; V was cut back by 5 bases and J by 2 bases. Germline CDR1 is SGHTA and CDR2 is FQGNSA. The CDR3 spans 16 residues. The CDR3 reads CASSPQTGWGNQPQHF. The CDR3 coding sequence is TGTGCCAGCAGCCCCCAGACAGGGTGGGGCAATCAGCCCCAGCATTTT. Full variable domain (outside the CDR3, taken from reference TRBV7-2 and TRBJ1-5): GAGVSQSPSNKVTEKGKDVELRCDPISGHTALYWYRQSLGQGLEFLIYFQGNSAPDKSGLPSDRFSAERTGGSVSTLTIQRTQQEDSAVYLCASSPQTGWGNQPQHFGDGTRLSIL.

This clone was detected only a few times. This CDR3 is also generated by other DNA sequences in the sample. V and J are TRBV19 and TRBJ1-5; 8 nucleotides agree with TRBD1. J gave up 4 bases and V 6 bases, and 8 bases lay outside the gene matches. The CDR3 runs 15 residues. The V gene's germline CDR1 is LNHDA and CDR2 SQIVND (reference sequence). The DNA of the CDR3 is TGTGCCAGTAGCACGAGGACAGGGAGGAATCAGCCCCAGCATTTT. Amino acids: CASSTRTGRNQPQHF. The whole variable domain, filled in from reference TRBV19 and TRBJ1-5, reads DGGITQSPKYLFRKEGQNVTLSCEQNLNHDAMYWYRQDPGQGLRLIYYSQIVNDFQKGDIAEGYSVSREKKESFPLTVTSAQKNPTAFYLCASSTRTGRNQPQHFGDGTRLSIL.

The V call is TRBV30, the J call TRBJ1-1; 12 nucleotides line up with TRBD1. The CDR3 covers 14 residues. With 6 bases clipped from V and 3 bases from J, the junction kept 5 bases outside the gene matches. Germline assignment: CDR1 GTSNPN and CDR2 SVGIG (reference sequence). The CDR3 DNA is TGTGCCTGCGAACGGGACAGGGGGCACACTGAAGCTTTCTTT. Translating gives CACERDRGHTEAFF.